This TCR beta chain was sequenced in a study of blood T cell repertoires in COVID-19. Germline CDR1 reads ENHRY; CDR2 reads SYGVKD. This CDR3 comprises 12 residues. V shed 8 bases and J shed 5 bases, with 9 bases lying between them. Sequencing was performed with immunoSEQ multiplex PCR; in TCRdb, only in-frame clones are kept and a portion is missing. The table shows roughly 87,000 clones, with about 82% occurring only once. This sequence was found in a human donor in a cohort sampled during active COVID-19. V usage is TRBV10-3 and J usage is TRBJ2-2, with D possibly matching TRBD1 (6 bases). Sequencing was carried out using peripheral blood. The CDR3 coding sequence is TGTGCCATCTTAACAGGGACCGGGGAGCTGTTTTTT. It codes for CAILTGTGELFF.